Given below is one T cell receptor (beta chain) in context. This specimen comes from a study of blood T cell repertoires in COVID-19. Study information: The United States, Italy and Spain were the sources of the acute and convalescent COVID-19 samples. T cells, B-cell-depleted T cells, or PBMCs provided the cDNA or gDNA that served as material.

Germline CDR1 reads SGHDN; CDR2 reads FVKESK. The CDR3 runs to 14 residues. The junction had 4 bases not matched to a gene; V was cut back by 0 bases and J by 8 bases. Everyone who took part was about 18 to 90 years old, and they came from some 23 US areas. A PCR-confirmed or clinician-diagnosed COVID-19 case had contacted exposed participants within 2 weeks of entry. Libraries were prepared by immunoSEQ multiplex PCR; TCRdb keeps only in-frame clonotypes and omits some of them. The sample consists of around 160,000 clones, 65% to 85% of them appearing once. The genes are TRBV14 and TRBJ1-2, with 9 nucleotides matching TRBD1. The sample consisted of PBMCs or T cells enriched from blood (not recorded which). This clonotype was obtained from a woman aged 45-59 years who had been exposed to COVID-19. Written as DNA, the CDR3 is TGTGCCAGCAGCCAAGATCACAGGGGGCACGGCTACACCTTC. Protein: CASSQDHRGHGYTF.